This T cell receptor (beta chain) was retrieved from a study of control samples from healthy donors and cancer patients. Profiling relied on immunoSEQ multiplex PCR, and the TCRdb table lists in-frame clones only, not all of them. Of 70,000 to 85,000 clones in the sample, around 83% were seen once. This clone was seen only once. The CDR3 extends over 16 amino acids. Trimming took 2 bases from V and 7 from J; bases not matched to a gene: 10. The germline V gene has CDR1 MDHEN and CDR2 SYDVKM. This sequence originates from a man in his fifties or sixties with head and neck cancer. This chain links TRBV28 with TRBJ1-4; 7 nucleotides agree with TRBD1. Sequencing input: PBMCs. The CDR3 protein is CASSLGPLTGREKLFF. Written as DNA, the CDR3 is TGTGCCAGCAGTTTAGGGCCCCTGACAGGGCGTGAAAAACTGTTTTTT.